This TCR beta chain was retrieved from a study of T-cell reconstitution after alpha-beta-depleted transplantation in children. A TCRbeta library incorporating unique molecular identifiers was prepared. In TCRdb, the PCR reads were re-called with MiXCR into one record per CDR3 protein. The sample contains more than 85,000 distinct CDR3 sequences, over 9% of which appear only once. With 0 bases removed from V and 0 bases from J, the gap between germline ends came to 8 bases. Germline CDR1 is DFQATT and CDR2 is SNEGSKA (reference sequence). The CDR3 is 15 residues long. This clonotype was seen repeatedly, ten times or more.

V gene TRBV20-1 combines with J gene TRBJ2-2; D may be TRBD1 (5 bases). This receptor was identified in a human donor who donated a stem cell graft to a child with acute lymphoblastic leukemia. The sequencing used PBMCs from the stem cell graft donor, collected from the stem cell graft. CDR3 region: CSARDRRANTGELFF. DNA of the CDR3: TGCAGTGCTAGAGATCGCAGGGCGAACACCGGGGAGCTGTTTTTT.